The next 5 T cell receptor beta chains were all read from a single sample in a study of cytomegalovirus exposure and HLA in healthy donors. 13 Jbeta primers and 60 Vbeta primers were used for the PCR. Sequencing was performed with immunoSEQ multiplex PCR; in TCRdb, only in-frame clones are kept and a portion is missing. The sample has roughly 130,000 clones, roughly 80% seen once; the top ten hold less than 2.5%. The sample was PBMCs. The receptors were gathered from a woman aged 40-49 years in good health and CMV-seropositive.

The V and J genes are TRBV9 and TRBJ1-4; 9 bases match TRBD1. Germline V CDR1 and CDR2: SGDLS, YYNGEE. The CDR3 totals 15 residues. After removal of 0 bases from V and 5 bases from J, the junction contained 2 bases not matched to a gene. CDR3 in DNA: TGTGCCAGCAGCGTAGGTGGGACAGGGAATGAAAAACTGTTTTTT. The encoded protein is CASSVGGTGNEKLFF. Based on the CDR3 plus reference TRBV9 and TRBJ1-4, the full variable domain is DSGVTQTPKHLITATGQRVTLRCSPRSGDLSVYWYQQSLDQGLQFLIQYYNGEERAKGNILERFSAQQFPDLHSELNLSSLELGDSALYFCASSVGGTGNEKLFFGSGTQLSVL.

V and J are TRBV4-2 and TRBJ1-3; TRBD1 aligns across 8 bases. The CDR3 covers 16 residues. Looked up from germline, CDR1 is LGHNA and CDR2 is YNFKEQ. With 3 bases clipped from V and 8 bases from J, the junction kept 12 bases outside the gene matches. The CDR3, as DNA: TGTGCCAGCAGCCACCTCCTTCCAGGACAGGGAGACACCATATATTTT. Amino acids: CASSHLLPGQGDTIYF.

CDR3 residues: CASSQRIGEGSYEQYF. The CDR3 DNA reads as TGTGCCAGCAGCCAAAGAATCGGGGAAGGCTCCTACGAGCAGTACTTC. V gene TRBV7-9 combines with J gene TRBJ2-5; a possible D gene is TRBD2 (5 bases). The end of the DNA fits TRBJ2-7 better, so the J call may be wrong. CDR3 size: 16 residues. Germline CDR1 reads SEHNR; CDR2 reads FQNEAQ (reference sequence).

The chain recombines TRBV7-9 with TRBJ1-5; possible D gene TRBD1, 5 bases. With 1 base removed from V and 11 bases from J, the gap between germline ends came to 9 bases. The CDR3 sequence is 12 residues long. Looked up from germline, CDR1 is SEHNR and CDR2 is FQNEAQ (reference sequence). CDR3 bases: TGTGCCAGCAGCTTAGTCCTAGGGGCCCAGCATTTT. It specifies CASSLVLGAQHF.

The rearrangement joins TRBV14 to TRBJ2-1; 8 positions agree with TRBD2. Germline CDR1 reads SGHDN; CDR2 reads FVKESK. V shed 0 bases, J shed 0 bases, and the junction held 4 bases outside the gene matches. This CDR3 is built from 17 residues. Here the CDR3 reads CASSQEGGRSSYNEQFF. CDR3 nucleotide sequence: TGTGCCAGCAGCCAAGAAGGCGGGAGGAGCTCCTACAATGAGCAGTTCTTC.